These T cell receptor beta chains were read from a single sample in a study of technical replicates of blood from a handful of donors. Profiling relied on immunoSEQ multiplex PCR, and the TCRdb table lists in-frame clones only, not all of them. In the table there are around 57,000 clones, roughly 94% of which are singletons. Specimen: T cells isolated from PBMCs. Receptors were obtained from a human donor in good health. Both conserved end residues are part of each CDR3. D genes are given only for firm matches. The listing skips clone size in some rows; elsewhere it reads once, few, many or a size class.

size: NA; J: TRBJ1-1; V: TRBV15; length: 14; D: NA; DNA: TGTGCCACCAGCAGAGATAGGGGGAAGGCTGAAGCTTTCTTT; CDR3: CATSRDRGKAEAFF
size: NA; J: TRBJ1-2; V: TRBV5-7; length: 13; D: TRBD1; DNA: TGTGCCAGCAGCTGGACAGGGAACTATGGCTACACCTTC; CDR3: CASSWTGNYGYTF
size: NA; J: TRBJ1-4; V: TRBV13; length: 16; D: NA; DNA: TGTGCCAGCAGCTTTGGTGTCGCAGGGGCTAATGAAAAACTGTTTTTT; CDR3: CASSFGVAGANEKLFF
size: NA; J: TRBJ2-1; V: TRBV5-1; length: 16; D: NA; DNA: TGCGCCAGCAGCTTGCGAGGCCTCGCCCCTTACAATGAGCAGTTCTTC; CDR3: CASSLRGLAPYNEQFF
size: NA; J: TRBJ1-4; V: TRBV5-1; length: 14; D: TRBD1; DNA: TGCGCCAGCGGTACAGGGGCAACTAATGAAAAACTGTTTTTT; CDR3: CASGTGATNEKLFF
size: NA; J: TRBJ2-7; V: TRBV9; length: 14; D: TRBD2; DNA: TGTGCCAGCAGCGTAGCTAGCGGACCCTACGAGCAGTACTTC; CDR3: CASSVASGPYEQYF
size: NA; J: TRBJ1-4; V: TRBV28; length: 18; D: NA; DNA: TGTGCCAGCAGTTTATCCCCGGGTCACCAAGCAACTAATGAAAAACTGTTTTTT; CDR3: CASSLSPGHQATNEKLFF
size: NA; J: TRBJ2-3; V: TRBV13; length: 18; D: TRBD2; DNA: TGTGCCAGCAGCTCCCTTAGCGGGGGGGATCTTGGCACAGATACGCAGTATTTT; CDR3: CASSSLSGGDLGTDTQYF
size: NA; J: TRBJ2-2; V: TRBV14; length: 14; D: TRBD1; DNA: TGTGCCAGCAGCCAAACAGGGGATACCGGGGAGCTGTTTTTT; CDR3: CASSQTGDTGELFF
size: once; J: TRBJ2-1; V: TRBV5-1; length: 17; D: TRBD1; DNA: TGCGCCAGCAGCCCCAGACAGGGCCCTTGGAAGGGCGATGAGCAGTTCTTC; CDR3: CASSPRQGPWKGDEQFF
size: once; J: TRBJ2-1; V: TRBV9; length: 15; D: TRBD1; DNA: TGTGCCAGCAGCGGTAGAGGGACAGCGAACAATGAGCAGTTCTTC; CDR3: CASSGRGTANNEQFF
size: NA; J: TRBJ1-1; V: TRBV5-4; length: 17; D: TRBD1; DNA: TGTGCCAGCAGCCTTTCTGGACAGGGTTTATTGAACACTGAAGCTTTCTTT; CDR3: CASSLSGQGLLNTEAFF
size: once; J: TRBJ1-2; V: TRBV5-1; length: 13; D: NA; DNA: TGCGCCAGCAGCATGGACAGCGGCTATGGCTACACCTTC; CDR3: CASSMDSGYGYTF
size: NA; J: TRBJ2-3; V: TRBV5-1; length: 15; D: TRBD2; DNA: TGCGCCAGCAGCTCGGCGGGGGTACGCACAGATACGCAGTATTTT; CDR3: CASSSAGVRTDTQYF
size: NA; J: TRBJ2-5; V: TRBV28; length: 13; D: NA; DNA: TGTGCCAGCAGGTTTACAAACCAAGAGACCCAGTACTTC; CDR3: CASRFTNQETQYF
size: NA; J: TRBJ2-3; V: TRBV5-4; length: 16; D: TRBD2; DNA: TGTGCCAGCAGCCCTGGAATAGCGGGAGATGCAGATACGCAGTATTTT; CDR3: CASSPGIAGDADTQYF
size: once; J: TRBJ1-3; V: TRBV6-5; length: 15; D: NA; DNA: TGTGCCAGCGGTCAAACAGGGAGCTCTGGAAACACCATATATTTT; CDR3: CASGQTGSSGNTIYF
size: NA; J: TRBJ2-1; V: TRBV6-5; length: 16; D: TRBD2; DNA: TGTGCCAGCAGTTACTCGATTAGCGGGCCGTACAATGAGCAGTTCTTC; CDR3: CASSYSISGPYNEQFF
size: NA; J: TRBJ2-7; V: TRBV28; length: 15; D: NA; DNA: TGTGCCAGCAGTTTAGTGGACTTCCGCTCCTACGAGCAGTACTTC; CDR3: CASSLVDFRSYEQYF
size: NA; J: TRBJ2-1; V: TRBV5-1; length: 17; D: NA; DNA: TGCGCCAGCAGCTTGGTTGGGACATCCAGGTCCTACAATGAGCAGTTCTTC; CDR3: CASSLVGTSRSYNEQFF
size: NA; J: TRBJ2-7; V: TRBV10-1; length: 14; D: NA; DNA: TGCGCCAGCAGTGACCCGACTACAAGTAACGAGCAGTACTTC; CDR3: CASSDPTTSNEQYF